These 8 T cell receptor beta chains came from one sample sequenced in a study of CD8+ T cells in alopecia areata. Treatment noted: oral pan-JAK inhibitor, 5-10 mg twice daily. Extracted from the samples, RNA was reverse transcribed into cDNA to serve as the sequencing template. Using immunoSEQ multiplex PCR, the repertoire was profiled, and TCRdb retains in-frame clones only, with some absent. The repertoire holds 190,000 or so clones, with roughly 60% as singletons. Sequencing used CD4+ T cells sorted from blood, obtained at week 24, from a patient treated with tofacitinib. These receptors were obtained from a human donor with alopecia areata.

On this clone: Within the sample, other DNA sequences also encode this same CDR3. The genes are TRBV7-9 and TRBJ1-1; no reliable D call. Between the trimmed V and J ends, which lost 5 bases and 3 bases, there was a span of 4 bases. The CDR3 contains 11 residues. Germline assignment: CDR1 SEHNR and CDR2 FQNEAQ (reference sequence). The CDR3 here is CASSRDTEAFF. CDR3 sequence (DNA): TGTGCCAGCAGCCGAGACACTGAAGCTTTCTTT.

The chain has TRBV15 and TRBJ2-1; perhaps TRBD1 as D (6 bases). Germline V gene sequence: CDR1 LNHNV, CDR2 YYDKDF (reference sequence). V shed 5 bases and J shed 10 bases, with 15 bases lying between them. This CDR3 has 13 amino acids. CDR3 DNA sequence: TGTGCCACCAGCCGGAGTACAGGGATCGAGCAGTTCTTC. Residues: CATSRSTGIEQFF.

This clone came up a few times. V usage is TRBV5-1 and J usage is TRBJ2-7, with 12 positions matching TRBD2. The CDR3 totals 16 residues. The V and J ends lost 4 bases and 0 bases, in that order; junction bases with no gene match: 5. Germline V gene sequence: CDR1 SGHRS, CDR2 YFSETQ. Here the CDR3 reads CASSPGTSGFSYEQYF. DNA for the CDR3: TGCGCCAGCAGCCCGGGGACTAGCGGGTTCTCCTACGAGCAGTACTTC.

This clone has a handful of counts. This sequence joins TRBV29-1 and TRBJ2-3; D is uncertain. CDR1 SQVTM and CDR2 ANQGSEA come from the germline V gene. The CDR3 contains 12 residues. The V end was cut by 4 bases, the J end by 2 bases, with 7 bases between. CDR3 protein: CSVGGFTDTQYF. CDR3 nucleotide sequence: TGCAGCGTTGGAGGCTTCACAGATACGCAGTATTTT.

The J gene is TRBJ1-4, the V gene TRBV5-1; TRBD1 matches at 8 bases. With 4 bases clipped from V and 4 bases from J, the junction kept 3 bases outside the gene matches. This CDR3 comprises 14 residues. Germline values: CDR1 SGHRS, CDR2 YFSETQ. The CDR3 coding sequence is TGCGCCAGCAGCCCGGGACAGGTTAATGAAAAACTGTTTTTT. Amino acids: CASSPGQVNEKLFF. The full variable domain, with the rest looked up from reference TRBV5-1 and TRBJ1-4, is KAGVTQTPRYLIKTRGQQVTLSCSPISGHRSVSWYQQTPGQGLQFLFEYFSETQRNKGNFPGRFSGRQFSNSRSEMNVSTLELGDSALYLCASSPGQVNEKLFFGSGTQLSVL.

J is TRBJ2-1 and V is TRBV29-1; 11 bases line up with TRBD1. The CDR3 runs to 15 residues. CDR1 and CDR2 (germline): SQVTM, ANQGSEA. The trim removed 7 bases at V and 6 bases at J, leaving 11 bases unmatched. The CDR3 here is CSATRGTGGVNEQFF. The CDR3 region has the DNA TGCAGCGCTACCCGGGGGACAGGGGGAGTCAATGAGCAGTTCTTC.

J is TRBJ1-2 and V is TRBV6-5, with 7 bases fitting TRBD1. In germline, CDR1 is MNHEY, CDR2 SVGAGI. With V trimmed by 7 bases and J by 7 bases, 12 bases remained unmatched. The CDR3 totals 14 residues. The CDR3 sequence is CASKRTQGESGYTF. DNA of the CDR3: TGTGCCAGCAAAAGGACTCAGGGGGAGAGTGGCTACACCTTC.

This chain links TRBV2 with TRBJ2-5; 7 bases are shared with TRBD2. The CDR3 is 15 residues long. CDR1 and CDR2 (germline): SNHLY, FYNNEI. V lost 4 bases to trimming and J lost 7 bases; unmatched junction nucleotides: 12. CDR3: CASSGLAAPSGTQYF. The CDR3 DNA sequence: TGTGCCAGCAGTGGGCTAGCGGCCCCCAGCGGGACCCAGTACTTC.